The TCR beta chain under discussion was sequenced for a study of T cell changes during pregnancy in multiple sclerosis. Method: immunoSEQ multiplex PCR; TCRdb's copy keeps in-frame clones and lacks some. The top ten clones hold 3.5% of a sample with some 54,000 clones, around 94% of them seen once. Sequencing was performed on CD8+ T cells from peripheral blood mononuclear cells, taken in the third trimester of pregnancy. This receptor was taken from a female donor with multiple sclerosis, enrolled in a pregnancy study.

CDR3 sequence: CASSLALEVWETQYF. The CDR3 nucleotides read TGTGCCAGCAGCTTGGCCTTGGAGGTCTGGGAGACCCAGTACTTC. The genes are TRBV5-6 and TRBJ2-5, with D perhaps TRBD2 (5 bases). The CDR3 sequence is 15 residues long. CDR1 SGHDT and CDR2 YYEEEE come from the germline V gene. V gave up 0 bases and J gave up 5 bases, with 14 bases separating them.